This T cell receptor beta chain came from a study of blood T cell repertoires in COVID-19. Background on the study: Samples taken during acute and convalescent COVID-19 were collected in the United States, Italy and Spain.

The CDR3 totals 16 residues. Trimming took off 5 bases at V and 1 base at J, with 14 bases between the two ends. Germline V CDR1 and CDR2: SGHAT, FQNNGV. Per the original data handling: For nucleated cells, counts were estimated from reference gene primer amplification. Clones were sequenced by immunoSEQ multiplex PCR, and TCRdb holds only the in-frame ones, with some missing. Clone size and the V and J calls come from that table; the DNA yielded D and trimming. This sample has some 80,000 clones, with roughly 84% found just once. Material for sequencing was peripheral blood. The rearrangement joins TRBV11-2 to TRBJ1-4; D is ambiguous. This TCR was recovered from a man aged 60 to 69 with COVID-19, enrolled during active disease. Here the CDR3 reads CASSTRQIGTNEKLFF. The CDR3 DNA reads TGTGCCAGCAGCACCCGACAAATCGGAACTAATGAAAAACTGTTTTTT.